This entry lists 18 T cell receptor beta chains sequenced from one sample in a study of radiation and T cells in renal cell carcinoma. Assay: immunoSEQ multiplex PCR; the TCRdb copy retains only in-frame clones and omits some. The sample has 25,000 to 40,000 clones; more than 65% are singletons. Time point: blood 4 weeks post-SBRT, at nephrectomy. The sample's treatment: 15 Gy SBRT to primary tumor, nephrectomy 4 weeks later. The source was blood, collected from a patient whose treatment included radiotherapy and nephrectomy. The receptors come from a man in his sixties with renal cell carcinoma.

This clone occurred a few times. The CDR3 reads CASSSSSVRQETQYF. The CDR3 region has the DNA TGTGCCAGCAGTTCATCTAGTGTACGGCAAGAGACCCAGTACTTC. The chain is built from TRBV28 and TRBJ2-5, with D unclear. The ends were cut back, 4 bases at V and 2 bases at J, with 14 bases in the middle. The CDR3 is 15 residues long. CDR1 is MDHEN and CDR2 is SYDVKM in the germline V gene.

The chain uses TRBV7-2 and TRBJ2-1, with a possible D match to TRBD2 (6 bases). Germline lookup yields CDR1 SGHTA and CDR2 FQGNSA. The CDR3 totals 19 residues. Trimming cost V 1 base and J 6 bases, with 25 bases left between them. In nucleotides, the CDR3 is TGTGCCAGCAGCTTAGACCCTCTCGACCCCGGGAGTTGGCGCAATGAGCAGTTCTTC. This gives the protein CASSLDPLDPGSWRNEQFF. Drawing the rest from reference TRBV7-2 and TRBJ2-1, the complete variable domain is GAGVSQSPSNKVTEKGKDVELRCDPISGHTALYWYRQSLGQGLEFLIYFQGNSAPDKSGLPSDRFSAERTGGSVSTLTIQRTQQEDSAVYLCASSLDPLDPGSWRNEQFFGPGTRLTVL.

The chain has TRBV6-5 and TRBJ1-3; perhaps TRBD1 as D (6 bases). Germline V CDR1 and CDR2: MNHEY, SVGAGI. This CDR3 has 14 amino acids. V lost 3 bases, J lost 8 bases, and 14 bases lay in between. The CDR3 DNA reads as TGTGCCAGCAGTTATTCCCCGGGACAACACACCATATATTTT. Residues: CASSYSPGQHTIYF.

The V call is TRBV5-4, the J call TRBJ2-7; D perhaps matches TRBD2 (6 bases). Per the germline V gene, CDR1 is SGHNT and CDR2 is YYREEE (reference sequence). This CDR3 has 15 residues. With 1 base removed from V and 1 base from J, the gap between germline ends came to 12 bases. This CDR3 reads CASSLLRGKSYEQYF. In nucleotides, the CDR3 is TGTGCCAGCAGCTTGCTGCGCGGGAAGTCCTACGAGCAGTACTTC.

This clone appeared once. The chain carries TRBV4-3 and TRBJ2-6; D unclear. The V and J ends lost 8 bases and 3 bases respectively, with 14 bases between them. The CDR3 is 15 residues long. CDR1 and CDR2 from the germline V gene are LGHNA and YSLEER. CDR3 protein: CASSPGAGGANVLTF. CDR3 bases: TGCGCCAGCTCCCCGGGCGCAGGTGGGGCCAACGTCCTGACTTTC.

This chain links TRBV30 with TRBJ1-6, with D tentatively TRBD1 (5 bases). V was clipped by 5 bases and J by 9 bases, with 17 bases between them. Germline-derived CDR1 and CDR2 are GTSNPN and SVGIG (reference sequence). The CDR3 extends over 14 amino acids. The CDR3 nucleotides read TGTGCCTGGGGAAGGGGTCAGCTCGGTTCACCCCTCCACTTT. Protein: CAWGRGQLGSPLHF.

The CDR3 protein is CASSFLGRAEQYF. CDR3 DNA sequence: TGTGCCAGCAGCTTCCTCGGGAGGGCCGAGCAGTACTTC. The chain has TRBV5-6 and TRBJ2-7, with 8 bases identical to TRBD2. The trim removed 2 bases at V and 6 bases at J, leaving 4 bases unmatched. Germline V gene lookup returns CDR1 SGHDT and CDR2 YYEEEE. The length of the CDR3 is 13 residues.

The genes are TRBV28 and TRBJ1-5, with 7 bases identical to TRBD1. This CDR3 has 14 residues. With 6 bases clipped from V and 6 bases from J, the junction kept 8 bases outside the gene matches. Germline V gene sequence: CDR1 MDHEN, CDR2 SYDVKM. The CDR3 is CASSPGGRGQPQHF. The CDR3 coding sequence is TGTGCCAGCAGCCCAGGGGGTCGGGGTCAGCCCCAGCATTTT. Full variable domain (outside the CDR3, taken from reference TRBV28 and TRBJ1-5): DVKVTQSSRYLVKRTGEKVFLECVQDMDHENMFWYRQDPGLGLRLIYFSYDVKMKEKGDIPEGYSVSREKKERFSLILESASTNQTSMYLCASSPGGRGQPQHFGDGTRLSIL.

The chain links TRBV7-2 to TRBJ2-2, with a weak D call TRBD1 (6 bases). The germline gives CDR1 SGHTA, CDR2 FQGNSA. The CDR3 covers 16 residues. Trimming cost V 5 bases and J 2 bases, with 15 bases left between them. The CDR3 DNA reads TGTGCCAGCAGCCGAACCGGGACAAAAAACACCGGGGAGCTGTTTTTT. Residues: CASSRTGTKNTGELFF.

The chain has TRBV4-1 and TRBJ2-7, with 12 nucleotides matching TRBD2. This CDR3 is 17 amino acids long. Germline V gene data show CDR1 as MGHRA and CDR2 as YSYEKL. The V gene end was trimmed by 0 bases and the J gene end by 3 bases; junction bases not matched to a gene: 6. Here the CDR3 DNA reads TGCGCCAGCAGCCAAGAATCTGGACTAGCGGGAAACTACGAGCAGTACTTC. Its protein product is CASSQESGLAGNYEQYF.

This clone came up a few times. The J gene is TRBJ2-7, the V gene TRBV2, with 13 bases that match TRBD2. V lost 3 bases, J lost 5 bases, and 7 bases stayed unmatched. CDR3 size: 16 residues. Germline V gene data show CDR1 as SNHLY and CDR2 as FYNNEI. The CDR3 nucleotides read TGTGCCAGCAGTGATCCGGGACTAGCGGGAACCGACGAGCAGTACTTC. As protein: CASSDPGLAGTDEQYF.

The J gene is TRBJ2-3, the V gene TRBV30, with 12 bases aligning to TRBD2. The CDR3 totals 14 residues. Germline assignment: CDR1 GTSNPN and CDR2 SVGIG (reference sequence). V lost 8 bases and J lost 5; bases outside the gene matches: 8. The CDR3 region has the DNA TGTGCCGCAAACGTACTAGCGGGGGGAGATACGCAGTATTTT. Translated: CAANVLAGGDTQYF.

This sequence joins TRBV5-1 and TRBJ2-5, with D possibly matching TRBD1 (6 bases). Germline V CDR1 and CDR2: SGHRS, YFSETQ. The CDR3 consists of 13 residues. V was cut by 4 bases and J by 6 bases, with 13 bases left in between. This CDR3 is CASSAPDSQTQYF. In DNA form, the CDR3 reads TGCGCCAGCAGCGCGCCGGACAGCCAGACCCAGTACTTC.

The chain uses TRBV6-4 and TRBJ2-3, with D hard to call. With 2 bases removed from V and 3 bases from J, the gap between germline ends came to 6 bases. Germline V lookup: CDR1 MRHNA, CDR2 SNTAGT. The CDR3 spans 13 residues. CDR3 sequence reads: CASSDPKTDTQYF. As DNA, the CDR3 is TGTGCCAGCAGTGACCCTAAAACAGATACGCAGTATTTT.

J is TRBJ1-2 and V is TRBV4-1, with no clear D. The germline V gene has CDR1 MGHRA and CDR2 YSYEKL. The CDR3 runs 13 residues. Trimming stripped 5 bases from V and 14 bases from J, with 21 bases between. The CDR3 loop is CASSKMAEDFGTF. CDR3 DNA sequence: TGCGCCAGCAGCAAGATGGCCGAGGATTTCGGGACCTTC.

The chain combines TRBV7-9 with TRBJ2-3, with 9 bases fitting TRBD2. Per germline, CDR1 SEHNR and CDR2 FQNEAQ (reference sequence). The CDR3 is 15 residues long. Unmatched junction bases numbered 5, after V lost 5 bases and J lost 2 bases. The CDR3 DNA follows: TGTGCCAGCAGCCCAAGCGGGAGGAACACAGATACGCAGTATTTT. Protein: CASSPSGRNTDTQYF.

The chain has TRBV30 and TRBJ2-1, with 10 positions matching TRBD1. Germline V gene lookup returns CDR1 GTSNPN and CDR2 SVGIG (reference sequence). J gave up 8 bases and V 2 bases, and 6 bases lay outside the gene matches. The CDR3 extends over 14 amino acids. The CDR3 sequence: CAWSLGQGVDEQFF. CDR3 sequence (DNA): TGTGCCTGGAGTCTAGGACAGGGGGTTGATGAGCAGTTCTTC.

V gene TRBV4-1 combines with J gene TRBJ2-2; no clear D gene. V lost 0 bases to trimming and J lost 1 base, with 6 bases between them. Germline V gives CDR1 MGHRA, CDR2 YSYEKL. The CDR3 extends over 15 amino acids. Written as DNA, the CDR3 is TGCGCCAGCAGCCAAGAAGGGATGAACACCGGGGAGCTGTTTTTT. Amino acids: CASSQEGMNTGELFF.